This T cell receptor (beta chain) emerged from a study of human T cells and chemical hapten exposure. Study as a whole: While the roughly 22-week study was under way, patients received diphenylcyclopropenone on the scalp every week. The cohort included alopecia areata under or over 50% scalp, totalis and universalis.

CDR3 length: 15 amino acids. Unmatched junction bases numbered 6, after V lost 9 bases and J lost 2 bases. Germline CDR1 reads LNHDA; CDR2 reads SQIVND (reference sequence). Unique molecular identifiers were affixed to discrete cDNA molecules within the library. TCRdb re-derived calls from the RACE reads in MiXCR, one entry per CDR3 protein. Among some 90,000 distinct CDR3 sequences listed, about 8% were seen once. This clonotype has just a few counts. The time point is: pre-sensitization, week 0. Treatment here: therapeutic diphenylcyclopropenone sensitization with weekly scalp DPC. Investigators collected blood before applying each patch test.

This sequence originates from a man between 35 and 55 years old with alopecia areata. Some clones in this sample may be carry-over from other donors' samples. This rearrangement joins TRBV19 to TRBJ2-6; 8 bases map to TRBD2. Source: whole blood, taken in connection with sensitization to the hapten diphenylcyclopropenone (DPC). The CDR3 DNA reads TGTGCCAGCCTTGACGGGGGGGCTGGGGCCAACGTCCTGACTTTC. Protein product: CASLDGGAGANVLTF.